Given below is one T cell receptor (beta chain) in context. V was pared by 8 bases and J by 1 base, with 7 bases of the junction left unmatched. The V gene's germline CDR1 is MDHEN and CDR2 SYDVKM. The CDR3 sequence is 15 residues long. This sample stems from a study of blood T cell repertoires in COVID-19. Whole-study context: T cells, B-cell-depleted T cells, or PBMCs supplied cDNA or gDNA.

Some clones are missing from TCRdb's copy, which holds only in-frame ones; the method was immunoSEQ multiplex PCR. The sample holds fewer than 250,000 clones; 84% are singletons and the top ten take roughly 7.6%. Sequencing input: peripheral blood. This rearrangement joins TRBV28 to TRBJ2-2, with 7 bases lining up with TRBD1. The origin of this receptor is a woman in her forties or fifties with active or convalescent COVID-19. As DNA, the CDR3 is TGTGCCAGCCTATCGGGACAGTTGAACACCGGGGAGCTGTTTTTT. This encodes CASLSGQLNTGELFF.